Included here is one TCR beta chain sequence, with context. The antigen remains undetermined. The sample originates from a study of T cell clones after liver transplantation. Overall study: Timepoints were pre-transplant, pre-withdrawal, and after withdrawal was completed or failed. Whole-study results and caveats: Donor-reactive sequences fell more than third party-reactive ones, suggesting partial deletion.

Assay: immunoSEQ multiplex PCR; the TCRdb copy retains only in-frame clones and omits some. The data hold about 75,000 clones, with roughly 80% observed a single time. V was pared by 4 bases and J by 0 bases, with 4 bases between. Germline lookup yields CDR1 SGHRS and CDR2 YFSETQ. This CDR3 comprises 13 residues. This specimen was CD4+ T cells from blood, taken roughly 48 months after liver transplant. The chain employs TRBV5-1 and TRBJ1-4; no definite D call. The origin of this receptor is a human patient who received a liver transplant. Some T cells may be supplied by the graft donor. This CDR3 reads CASSGTTNEKLFF. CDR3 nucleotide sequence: TGCGCCAGCAGCGGCACAACTAATGAAAAACTGTTTTTT.